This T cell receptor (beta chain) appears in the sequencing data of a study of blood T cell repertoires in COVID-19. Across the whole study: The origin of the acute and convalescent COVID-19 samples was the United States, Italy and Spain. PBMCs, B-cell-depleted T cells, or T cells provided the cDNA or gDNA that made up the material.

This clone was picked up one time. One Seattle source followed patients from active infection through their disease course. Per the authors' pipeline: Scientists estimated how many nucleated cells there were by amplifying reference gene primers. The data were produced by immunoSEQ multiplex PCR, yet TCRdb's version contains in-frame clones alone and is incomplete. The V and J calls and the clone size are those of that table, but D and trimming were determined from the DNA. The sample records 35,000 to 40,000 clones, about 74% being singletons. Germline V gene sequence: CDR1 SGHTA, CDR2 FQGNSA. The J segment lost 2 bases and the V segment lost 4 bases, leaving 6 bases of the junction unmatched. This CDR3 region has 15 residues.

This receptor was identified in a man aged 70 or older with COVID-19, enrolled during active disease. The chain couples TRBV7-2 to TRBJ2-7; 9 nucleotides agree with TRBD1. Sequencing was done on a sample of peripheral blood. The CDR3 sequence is CASSYPGQGAYEQYF. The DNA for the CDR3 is TGTGCCAGCAGCTACCCGGGACAGGGAGCCTACGAGCAGTACTTC.